This TCR beta chain was captured in a study of shared clonotypes between healthy human individuals (dated by TCRdb to the early 2020s). About the investigation overall: Three men and two women, aged 18 to 49 years, made up the cohort. Blood TCR repertoires of five healthy adults were deeply sequenced to estimate repertoire size and the extent of clonotype sharing between individuals. Libraries were prepared and TCR repertoires were sequenced by different laboratories using diverse techniques, in order to increase sequencing depth and limit assay-specific biases. Between about 0.9 and 10 billion PBMCs per donor were obtained by leukapheresis. Per donor, three plates each were used for CD4 naive and CD4 memory, two for CD8 naive, and one for CD8 memory.

Points the paper makes about the study in general: Estimated clonotype richness was generally larger for naive than for memory subsets. Based on pairwise subsampling, the degree of clonotype sharing among donors was expected to be affected by sequencing depth. Compared with non-shared clonotypes, clonotypes shared by all four sorted-subset donors had higher generation probabilities. Because the study included a small number of donors, the genetic and exposure-history diversity represented was limited. Sampling was restricted to blood, and TCR repertoires in tissues likely differ from the TCR repertoires found in blood. Incomplete sequencing was indicated by rarefaction of sorted-subset datasets, despite the large sequencing depth. When several donors were compared, the shared fraction of clonotypes was approximately 5% for naive CD4, about 4% for naive CD8, 2.3% for memory CD4, and about 0.36% for memory CD8.

Using the deep immunoSEQ assay, multiplex PCR amplified TCR CDR3 regions from genomic DNA. Extracted genomic DNA from each cell subset was spread evenly across all wells of several immunoSEQ 96-well plates, with each plate serving as a replicate. Each replicate PCR for sorted subsets received about 220 ng genomic DNA, equal to roughly 30,000 T cell genomes. The purified libraries were quantified using a Qubit 3.0 fluorometer, sized with a Bioanalyzer 2100, and then quantified again using the KAPA Library Quantification kit. A separate single-read 150-cycle Illumina NextSeq 550 flow cell was used to sequence each immunoSEQ 96-well plate. The study's own analysis went as follows. The immunoSEQ output contained only junctional sequences without quality scores, so filtering could not match that applied to full-length reads. To assign V/J genes and CDR3, sequences were annotated using PyIR, a Python wrapper for IgBLAST v1.9, with IMGT germline references. Reads were removed for weak V/J assignments (E-value above 1e-6), missing CDR3, stop codons, out-of-frame junctions, or ambiguous translated residues. A V3J clonotype was defined by an identical inferred V gene, J gene, and CDR3 amino acid sequence. The percentage overlap between two repertoires was calculated by dividing the number of shared unique clonotypes by the size of the smaller repertoire. Repertoire richness was assessed with RTK rarefaction, the Chao1 estimator, and Recon v2.1 estimates of unobserved clonotypes. OLGA was used to compute generation probabilities for all TCRbeta clonotypes that the gDNA method yielded from a few donors. TCRdb limited this immuneACCESS table to in-frame rearrangements with V and J called. A share of clones is missing; checked studies link under half to unresolved V genes, and the rest is unexplained. The D gene and trimming were derived from the DNA, and the V and J assignments and clone size from that table. Here the sample has about 2.5 million clones; just under 95% occur a single time. The ten largest clones take up 0.37% of the sample.

Healthy HIV-negative adults with no recently reported acute infections or vaccinations were included as donors. Every donor was a Caucasian adult residing in Nashville, Tennessee, USA. Magnetic negative selection was used to enrich CD4+ T cells, after which naive cells were positively selected on CD45RA and the negative fraction became the memory subset. After blood collection by leukapheresis, PBMCs were isolated using Ficoll-Histopaque density gradient centrifugation and then cryopreserved in the vapor phase of liquid nitrogen. Analytical flow cytometry was used to check the purity and quantity of every magnetically sorted T cell population. Genomic DNA was isolated from every sorted fraction and measured by UV absorbance on a Nanodrop 2000c. The CDR3 spans 14 residues, from the cysteine through the phenylalanine. Only CDR3 DNA remains: 42 bases, in frame from the first base. Based on the germline V gene, the CDR1 and CDR2 sequences are SGHAT and FQNNGV. V lost 3 bases and J lost 4 bases; the stretch between them is 10 bases long.

A note on this clone: There is no known antigen for this receptor. The record has no base qualities; no much larger clone is one base away. Other DNA sequences in the same sample also yield this CDR3.

The sequenced sample was naive CD4+ T cells from PBMCs. This specimen's cell subset or site label, interpreted: CD45RA+ positively selected. The receptor's source is a young man in good health. Some clones in this sample may be carry-over from other donors' samples. The rearranged chain carries TRBV11-2 and TRBJ2-1; no D segment can be confidently identified. The nucleotide sequence reads TGTGCCAGCAGCTTCTTGGCTAGTTACAATGAGCAGTTCTTC. Its translation reads: CASSFLASYNEQFF.